The 10 T cell receptor beta chains below all came from one sample that was sequenced in a study of shared clonotypes between healthy human individuals. Profiling relied on immunoSEQ multiplex PCR, and the TCRdb table lists in-frame clones only, not all of them. The sample yields under 1,100,000 clones, around 76% seen once. Sequencing input: memory CD4+ T cells sorted from blood. Subset denoted: CD45RA-negative fraction. These receptors were taken from a young man in good health.

Points on this clone: A much more abundant neighbour one base away suggests this may be a read error. The chain uses TRBV29-1 and TRBJ2-5; D is undetermined. CDR3 length equals 11 residues. In germline, CDR1 is SQVTM, CDR2 ANQGSEA. CDR3 nucleotide sequence: TGCGGCGTTGTACCAGGAGAGACCCAGTACTTC. It translates to CGVVPGETQYF.

The rearrangement joins TRBV6-1 to TRBJ2-3; D remains ambiguous. Germline-derived CDR1 and CDR2 are MNHNS and SASEGT. V was clipped by 6 bases and J by 0 bases, with 7 bases between them. This CDR3 spans 13 amino acids. CDR3 sequence reads: CASRIPSTDTQYF. The CDR3 DNA is TGTGCCAGCAGAATCCCTAGCACAGATACGCAGTATTTT.

The chain recombines TRBV19 with TRBJ1-2, with TRBD1 matching over 8 bases. Germline V gives CDR1 LNHDA, CDR2 SQIVND (reference sequence). The CDR3 is made up of 16 amino acids. J gave up 0 bases and V 2 bases, and 5 bases lay outside the gene matches. The CDR3 DNA follows: TGTGCCAGTAGTATACACCTACAGGGGGCTAACTATGGCTACACCTTC. Protein sequence: CASSIHLQGANYGYTF.

The genes are TRBV30 and TRBJ2-3, with 8 bases lining up with TRBD2. CDR1 and CDR2 from the germline V gene are GTSNPN and SVGIG (reference sequence). Losses at the gene ends were 3 bases for V and 4 bases for J; bases not matched to a gene: 6. The CDR3 consists of 14 residues. As DNA, the CDR3 is TGTGCCTGGAGCCTTAGCGGGATTGCAGATACGCAGTATTTT. It encodes CAWSLSGIADTQYF.

The chain carries TRBV6-5 and TRBJ2-5; D uncertain. With 6 bases removed from V and 5 bases from J, the gap between germline ends came to 10 bases. The CDR3 contains 12 residues. Germline values: CDR1 MNHEY, CDR2 SVGAGI. This CDR3 is CASSPTDETQYF. The CDR3 bases are TGTGCCAGCAGCCCGACGGATGAGACCCAGTACTTC.

The V call is TRBV6-6, the J call TRBJ1-2; D gene uncertain. The CDR3 is 13 amino acids. Germline V gene data show CDR1 as MNHNY and CDR2 as SVGAGI (reference sequence). The V gene lost 7 bases and the J gene lost 11 bases, with 20 bases spanning the gap. The CDR3 is CASTAGPSELYTF. In DNA, the CDR3 is TGTGCCAGCACCGCCGGACCGTCCGAGCTATACACCTTC.

The gene calls are TRBV6-6 and TRBJ2-7; TRBD1 aligns across 9 bases. CDR1 is MNHNY, CDR2 SVGAGI, per germline (reference sequence). The CDR3 is 13 residues long. V trimming: 7 bases; J trimming: 6 bases; junction bases outside the gene matches: 7. The CDR3 DNA sequence: TGTGCCAGCATTGGGACAGGGAATAGCGAGCAGTACTTC. Translating gives CASIGTGNSEQYF.

This clone was seen a single time. V gene TRBV6-1 combines with J gene TRBJ2-5; 15 nucleotides agree with TRBD2. The CDR3 totals 16 residues. V was pared by 4 bases and J by 5 bases, with 5 bases of the junction left unmatched. Germline V gives CDR1 MNHNS, CDR2 SASEGT. The CDR3 region has the DNA TGTGCCAGCAGTGGGACTAGCGGGGGGGCCCGGGAGACCCAGTACTTC. Translation: CASSGTSGGARETQYF.

This clone came up a few times. J is TRBJ1-2 and V is TRBV29-1; the D is unclear. Trimming removed 2 bases from V and 8 bases from J, with 12 bases in between. Germline V gives CDR1 SQVTM, CDR2 ANQGSEA. This CDR3 is built from 12 residues. The CDR3 DNA sequence: TGCAGCGTTGAAAGGTCTGGGAGGGGCTACACCTTC. Translated: CSVERSGRGYTF.

About this clone itself: The CDR3 does not close with the conserved phenylalanine or tryptophan, likely indicating a read error. Because the CDR3's place on the DNA is in doubt, the DNA is left out and the CDR3 is given as listed by TCRdb. This chain joins TRBV2 and TRBJ2-7; the table's TRBD2 call for D was not verified on the DNA. The CDR3 spans 11 residues, counting both ends. Per the germline V gene, CDR1 is SNHLY and CDR2 is FYNNEI. Here the CDR3 reads CASSGDWGDLL.